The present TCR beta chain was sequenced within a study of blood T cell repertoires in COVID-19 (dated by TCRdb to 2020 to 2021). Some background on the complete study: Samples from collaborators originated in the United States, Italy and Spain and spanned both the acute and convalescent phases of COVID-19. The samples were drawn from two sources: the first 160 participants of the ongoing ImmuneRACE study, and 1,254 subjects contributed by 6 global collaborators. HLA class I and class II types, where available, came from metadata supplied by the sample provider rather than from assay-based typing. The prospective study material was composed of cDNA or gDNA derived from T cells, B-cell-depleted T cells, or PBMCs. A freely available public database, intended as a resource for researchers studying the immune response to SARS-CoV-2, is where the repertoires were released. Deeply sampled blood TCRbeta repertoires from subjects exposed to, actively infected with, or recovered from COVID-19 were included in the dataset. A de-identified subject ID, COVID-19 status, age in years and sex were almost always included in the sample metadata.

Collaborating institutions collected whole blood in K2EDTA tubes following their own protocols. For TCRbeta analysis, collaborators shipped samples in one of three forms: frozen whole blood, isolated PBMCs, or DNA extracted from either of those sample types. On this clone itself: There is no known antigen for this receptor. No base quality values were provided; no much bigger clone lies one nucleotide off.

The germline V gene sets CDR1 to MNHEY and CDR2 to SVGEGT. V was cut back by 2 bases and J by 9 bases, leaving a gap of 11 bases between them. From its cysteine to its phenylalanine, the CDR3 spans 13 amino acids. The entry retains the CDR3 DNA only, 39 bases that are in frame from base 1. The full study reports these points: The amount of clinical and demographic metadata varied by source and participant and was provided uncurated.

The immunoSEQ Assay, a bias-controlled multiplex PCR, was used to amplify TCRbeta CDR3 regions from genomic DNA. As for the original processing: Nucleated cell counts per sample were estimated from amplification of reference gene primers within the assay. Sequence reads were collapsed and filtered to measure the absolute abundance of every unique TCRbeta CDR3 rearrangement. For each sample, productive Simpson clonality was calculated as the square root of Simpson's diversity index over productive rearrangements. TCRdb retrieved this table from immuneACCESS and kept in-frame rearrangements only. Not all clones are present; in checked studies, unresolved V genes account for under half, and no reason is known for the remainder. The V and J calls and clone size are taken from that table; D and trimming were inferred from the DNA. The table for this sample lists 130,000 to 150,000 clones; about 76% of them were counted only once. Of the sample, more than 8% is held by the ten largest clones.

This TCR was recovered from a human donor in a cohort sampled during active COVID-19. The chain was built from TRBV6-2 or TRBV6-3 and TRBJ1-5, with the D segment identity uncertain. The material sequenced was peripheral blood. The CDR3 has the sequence CASSYESGRPQHF. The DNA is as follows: TGTGCCAGCAGTTACGAGTCGGGTCGGCCCCAGCATTTT.